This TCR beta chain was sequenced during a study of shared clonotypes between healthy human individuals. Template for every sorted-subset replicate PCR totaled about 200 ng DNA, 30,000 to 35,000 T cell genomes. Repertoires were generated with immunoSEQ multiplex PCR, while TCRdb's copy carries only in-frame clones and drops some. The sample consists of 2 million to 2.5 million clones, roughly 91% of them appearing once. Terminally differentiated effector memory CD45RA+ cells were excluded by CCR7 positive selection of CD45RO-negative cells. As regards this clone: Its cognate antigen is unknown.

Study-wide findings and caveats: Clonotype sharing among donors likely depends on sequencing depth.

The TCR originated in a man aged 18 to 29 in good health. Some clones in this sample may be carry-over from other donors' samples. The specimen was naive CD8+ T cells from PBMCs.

The CDR3 bases are TGTGCCAGTGGTGAGGCCCAGTACTTC. Translated: CASGEAQYF. This rearrangement joins TRBV3-1 (or the pseudogene TRBV3-2) to TRBJ2-5; D gene ambiguous. Germline V gives CDR1 LGHDT, CDR2 YNNKEL (reference sequence). The CDR3 runs 9 residues. The V end was cut by 9 bases, the J end by 9 bases, with 8 bases between.